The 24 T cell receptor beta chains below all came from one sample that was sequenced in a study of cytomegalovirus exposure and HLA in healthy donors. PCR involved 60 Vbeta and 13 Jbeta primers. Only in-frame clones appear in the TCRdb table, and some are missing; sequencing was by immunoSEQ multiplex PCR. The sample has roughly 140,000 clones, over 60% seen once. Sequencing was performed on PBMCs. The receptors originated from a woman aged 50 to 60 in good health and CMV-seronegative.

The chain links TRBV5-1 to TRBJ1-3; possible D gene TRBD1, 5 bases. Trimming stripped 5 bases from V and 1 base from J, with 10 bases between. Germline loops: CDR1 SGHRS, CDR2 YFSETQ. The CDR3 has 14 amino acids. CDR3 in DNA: TGCGCCAGCAGGGCGCCAGGGTCTGGAAACACCATATATTTT. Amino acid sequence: CASRAPGSGNTIYF.

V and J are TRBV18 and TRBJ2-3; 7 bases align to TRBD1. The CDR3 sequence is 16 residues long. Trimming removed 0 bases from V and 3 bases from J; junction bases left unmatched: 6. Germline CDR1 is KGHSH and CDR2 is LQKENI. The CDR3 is CASSPPTGRMTDTQYF. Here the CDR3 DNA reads TGTGCCAGCTCACCACCGACAGGGAGAATGACAGATACGCAGTATTTT.

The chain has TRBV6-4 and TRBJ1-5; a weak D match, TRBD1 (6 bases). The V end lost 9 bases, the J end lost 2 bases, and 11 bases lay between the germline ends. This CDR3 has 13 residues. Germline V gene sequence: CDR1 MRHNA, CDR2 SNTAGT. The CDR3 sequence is CASSPGGNQPQHF. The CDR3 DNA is TGTGCCAGTTCCCCAGGGGGCAATCAGCCCCAGCATTTT.

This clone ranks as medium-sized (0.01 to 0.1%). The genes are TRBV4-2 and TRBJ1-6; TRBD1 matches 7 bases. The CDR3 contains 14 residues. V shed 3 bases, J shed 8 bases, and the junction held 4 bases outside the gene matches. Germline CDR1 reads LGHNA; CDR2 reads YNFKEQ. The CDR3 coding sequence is TGTGCCAGCAGCCAGGGGGACAGCTATTCACCCCTCCACTTT. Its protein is CASSQGDSYSPLHF.

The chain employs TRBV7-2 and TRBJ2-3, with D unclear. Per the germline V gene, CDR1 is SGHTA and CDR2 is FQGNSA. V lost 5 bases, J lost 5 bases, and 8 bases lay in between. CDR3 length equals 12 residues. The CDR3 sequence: CASSLLVDTQYF. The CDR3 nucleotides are TGTGCCAGCAGCCTCCTCGTAGATACGCAGTATTTT.

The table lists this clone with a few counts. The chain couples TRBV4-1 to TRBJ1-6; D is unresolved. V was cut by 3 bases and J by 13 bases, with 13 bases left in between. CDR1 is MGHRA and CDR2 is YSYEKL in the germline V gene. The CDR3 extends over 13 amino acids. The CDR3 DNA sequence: TGCGCCAGCAGCCACTCTACCCTACTCCCCCTCCACTTT. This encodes CASSHSTLLPLHF.

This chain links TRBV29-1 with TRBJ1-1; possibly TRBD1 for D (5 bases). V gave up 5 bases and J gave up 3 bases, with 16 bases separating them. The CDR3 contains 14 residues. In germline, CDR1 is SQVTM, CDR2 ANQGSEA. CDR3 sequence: CSVKTDKRHTEAFF. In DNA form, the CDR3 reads TGCAGCGTTAAGACAGACAAGCGACACACTGAAGCTTTCTTT.

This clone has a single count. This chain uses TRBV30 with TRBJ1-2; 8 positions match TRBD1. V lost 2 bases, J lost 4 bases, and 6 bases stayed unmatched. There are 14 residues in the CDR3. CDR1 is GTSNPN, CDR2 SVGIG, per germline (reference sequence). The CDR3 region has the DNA TGTGCCTGGAGTAGGGACAGGACAGTCTATGGCTACACCTTC. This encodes CAWSRDRTVYGYTF.

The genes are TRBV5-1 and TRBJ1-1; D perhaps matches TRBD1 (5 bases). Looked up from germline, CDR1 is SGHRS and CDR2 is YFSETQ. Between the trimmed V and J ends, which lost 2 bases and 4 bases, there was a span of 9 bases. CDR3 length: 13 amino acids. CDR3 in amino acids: CASSFAGGTEAFF. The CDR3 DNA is TGCGCCAGCAGCTTCGCCGGGGGCACTGAAGCTTTCTTT.

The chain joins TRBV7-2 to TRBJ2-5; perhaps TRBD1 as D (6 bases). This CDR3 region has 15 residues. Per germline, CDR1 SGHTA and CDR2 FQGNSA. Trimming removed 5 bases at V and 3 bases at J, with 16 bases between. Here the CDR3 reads CASSPLPDSKETQYF. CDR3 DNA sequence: TGTGCCAGCAGCCCCCTCCCGGACAGTAAAGAGACCCAGTACTTC.

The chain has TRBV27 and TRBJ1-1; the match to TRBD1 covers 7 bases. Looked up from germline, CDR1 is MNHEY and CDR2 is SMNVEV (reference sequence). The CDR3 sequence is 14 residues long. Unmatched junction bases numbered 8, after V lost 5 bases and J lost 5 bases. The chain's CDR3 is CASSKNRGLTEAFF. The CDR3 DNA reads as TGTGCCAGCAGTAAAAACAGGGGTTTGACTGAAGCTTTCTTT.

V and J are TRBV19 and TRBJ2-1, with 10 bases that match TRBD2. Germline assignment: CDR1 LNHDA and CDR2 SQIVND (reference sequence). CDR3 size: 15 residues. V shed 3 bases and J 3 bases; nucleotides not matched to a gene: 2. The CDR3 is CASSIRLAGYNEQFF. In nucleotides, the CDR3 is TGTGCCAGTAGTATCAGACTAGCGGGCTACAATGAGCAGTTCTTC. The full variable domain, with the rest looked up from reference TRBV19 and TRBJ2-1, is DGGITQSPKYLFRKEGQNVTLSCEQNLNHDAMYWYRQDPGQGLRLIYYSQIVNDFQKGDIAEGYSVSREKKESFPLTVTSAQKNPTAFYLCASSIRLAGYNEQFFGPGTRLTVL.

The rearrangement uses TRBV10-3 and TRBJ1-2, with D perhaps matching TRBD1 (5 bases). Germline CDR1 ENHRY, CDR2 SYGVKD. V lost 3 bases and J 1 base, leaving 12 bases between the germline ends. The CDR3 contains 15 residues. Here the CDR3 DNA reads TGTGCCATCAGTGAATTTAACAGGATTAACTATGGCTACACCTTC. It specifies CAISEFNRINYGYTF.

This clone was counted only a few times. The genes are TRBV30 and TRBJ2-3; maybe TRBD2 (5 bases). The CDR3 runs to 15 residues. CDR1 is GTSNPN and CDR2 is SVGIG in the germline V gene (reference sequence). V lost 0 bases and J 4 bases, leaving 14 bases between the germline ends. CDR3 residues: CAWSVGRGEADTQYF. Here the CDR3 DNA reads TGTGCCTGGAGTGTAGGCCGGGGTGAGGCAGATACGCAGTATTTT.

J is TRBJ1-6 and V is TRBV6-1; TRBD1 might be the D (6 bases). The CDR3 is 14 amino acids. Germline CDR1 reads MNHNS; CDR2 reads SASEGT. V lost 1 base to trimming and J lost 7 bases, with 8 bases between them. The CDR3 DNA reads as TGTGCCAGCAGTGAAGGGACAGCCAATTCACCCCTCCACTTT. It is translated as CASSEGTANSPLHF.

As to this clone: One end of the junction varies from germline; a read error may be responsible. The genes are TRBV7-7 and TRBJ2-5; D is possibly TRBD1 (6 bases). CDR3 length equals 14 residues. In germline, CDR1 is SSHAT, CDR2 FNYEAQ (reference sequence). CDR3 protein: CASSNTGIQETQYF. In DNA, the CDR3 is TGTGCTAGCAGCAACACAGGGATCCAAGAGACCCAGTACTTC.

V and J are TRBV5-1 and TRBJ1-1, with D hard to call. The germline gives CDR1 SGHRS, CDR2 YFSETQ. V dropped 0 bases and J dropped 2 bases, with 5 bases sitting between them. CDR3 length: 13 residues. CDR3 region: CASSLDSNTEAFF. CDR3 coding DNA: TGCGCCAGCAGCTTGGACTCAAACACTGAAGCTTTCTTT.

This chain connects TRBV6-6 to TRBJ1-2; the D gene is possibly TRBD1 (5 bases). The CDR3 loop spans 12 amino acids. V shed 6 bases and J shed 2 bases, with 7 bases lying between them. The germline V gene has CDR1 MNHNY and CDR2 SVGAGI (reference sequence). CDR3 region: CASREGNYGYTF. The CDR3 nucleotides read TGTGCCAGCAGGGAGGGGAACTATGGCTACACCTTC.

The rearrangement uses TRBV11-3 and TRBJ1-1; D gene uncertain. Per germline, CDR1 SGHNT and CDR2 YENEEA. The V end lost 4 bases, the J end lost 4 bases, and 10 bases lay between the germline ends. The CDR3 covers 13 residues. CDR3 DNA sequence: TGTGCCAGCAGCTCCTCGGGTGTCACTGAAGCTTTCTTT. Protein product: CASSSSGVTEAFF.

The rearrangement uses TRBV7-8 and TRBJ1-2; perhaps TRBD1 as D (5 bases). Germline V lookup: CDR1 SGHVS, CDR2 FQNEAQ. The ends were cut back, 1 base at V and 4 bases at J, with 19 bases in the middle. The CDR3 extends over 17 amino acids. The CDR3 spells CASSLEGIKGYGYGYTF. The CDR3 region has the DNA TGTGCCAGCAGCTTAGAGGGAATAAAGGGGTATGGCTATGGCTACACCTTC.

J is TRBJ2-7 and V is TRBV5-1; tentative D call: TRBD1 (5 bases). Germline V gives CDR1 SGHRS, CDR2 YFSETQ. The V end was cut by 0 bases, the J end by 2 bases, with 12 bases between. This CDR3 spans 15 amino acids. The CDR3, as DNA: TGCGCCAGCAGCTTGGAAGGACATAAGACCTACGAGCAGTACTTC. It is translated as CASSLEGHKTYEQYF.

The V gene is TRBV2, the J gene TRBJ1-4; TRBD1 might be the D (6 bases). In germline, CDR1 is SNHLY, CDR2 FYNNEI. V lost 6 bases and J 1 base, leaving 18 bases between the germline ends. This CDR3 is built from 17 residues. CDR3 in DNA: TGTGCCAGCAGGGAAACCCGGACAGCAGGAACTAATGAAAAACTGTTTTTT. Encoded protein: CASRETRTAGTNEKLFF.

The CDR3 sequence is CASVGHPNTEAFF. The CDR3 region has the DNA TGTGCCAGTGTGGGACACCCCAACACTGAAGCTTTCTTT. The chain recombines TRBV19 with TRBJ1-1; possible D gene TRBD1, 6 bases. The CDR3 is 13 amino acids. In germline, CDR1 is LNHDA, CDR2 SQIVND (reference sequence). V was pared by 8 bases and J by 2 bases, with 12 bases between.

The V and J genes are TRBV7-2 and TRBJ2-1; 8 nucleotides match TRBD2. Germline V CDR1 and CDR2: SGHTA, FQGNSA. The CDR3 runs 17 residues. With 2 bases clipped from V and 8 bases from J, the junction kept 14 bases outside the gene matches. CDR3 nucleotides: TGTGCCAGCAGCTTAACCGGGGTGAATAGCGGGGTCGATGAGCAGTTCTTC. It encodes CASSLTGVNSGVDEQFF.